This TCR beta chain derives from a study of shared clonotypes between healthy human individuals. General study results and limits: Richness estimates generally favored naive over memory subsets.

About this clone: Its antigen is currently unknown.

CD4+ cell separation produced CD45RA+ naive and CD45RA-negative memory subsets. The V gene's germline CDR1 is SGHAT and CDR2 FQNNGV. V dropped 7 bases and J dropped 0 bases, with 15 bases sitting between them. This CDR3 is 16 amino acids long. Method: immunoSEQ multiplex PCR; TCRdb's copy keeps in-frame clones and lacks some. The sample has 2,500,000 or so clones, 93% seen once. Sequencing input: naive CD4+ T cells from PBMCs. Noted subset: CD45RA+ positively selected. The rearrangement joins TRBV11-2 to TRBJ2-2; D may match TRBD1 or TRBD2 (6 bases each). This clonotype was sampled from a man between 18 and 35 years old in good health. Some clones in this sample may be carry-over from other donors' samples. CDR3 coding DNA: TGTGCCAGCAAAGGGGGGCGGACCGCGAACACCGGGGAGCTGTTTTTT. This sequence encodes CASKGGRTANTGELFF.